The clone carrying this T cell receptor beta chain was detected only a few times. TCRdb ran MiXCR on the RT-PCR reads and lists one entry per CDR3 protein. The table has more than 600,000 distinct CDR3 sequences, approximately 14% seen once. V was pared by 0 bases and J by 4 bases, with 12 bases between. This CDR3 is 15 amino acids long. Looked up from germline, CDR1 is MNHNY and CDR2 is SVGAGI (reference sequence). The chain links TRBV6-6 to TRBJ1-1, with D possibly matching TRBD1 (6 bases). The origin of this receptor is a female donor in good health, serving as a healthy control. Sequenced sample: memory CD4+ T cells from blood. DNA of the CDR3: TGTGCCAGCAGTTACTCGGGGGGGGCGACCACTGAAGCTTTCTTT. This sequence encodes CASSYSGGATTEAFF.